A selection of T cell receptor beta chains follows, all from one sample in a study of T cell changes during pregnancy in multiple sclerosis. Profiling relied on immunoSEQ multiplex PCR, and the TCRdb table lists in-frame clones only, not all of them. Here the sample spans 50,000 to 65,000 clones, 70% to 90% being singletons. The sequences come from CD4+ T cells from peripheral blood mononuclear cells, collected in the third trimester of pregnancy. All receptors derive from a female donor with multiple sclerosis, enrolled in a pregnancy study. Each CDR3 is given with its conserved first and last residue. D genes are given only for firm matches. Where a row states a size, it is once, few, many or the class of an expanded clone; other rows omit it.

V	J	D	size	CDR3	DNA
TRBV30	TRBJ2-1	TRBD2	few	CAWSLGLATEQFF	TGTGCCTGGAGTCTCGGACTAGCGACTGAGCAGTTCTTC
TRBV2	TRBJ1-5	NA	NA	CASSEVRAGQPQHF	TGTGCCAGCAGTGAAGTCAGGGCAGGTCAGCCCCAGCATTTT
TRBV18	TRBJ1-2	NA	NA	CASSPGAGTNYGYTF	TGTGCCAGCTCACCAGGGGCAGGGACTAACTATGGCTACACCTTC
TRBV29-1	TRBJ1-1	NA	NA	CSVVGGLYTEAFF	TGCAGCGTTGTCGGAGGGCTCTACACTGAAGCTTTCTTT
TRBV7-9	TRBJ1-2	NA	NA	CASSLGSNAVRARLYGYTF	TGTGCCAGCAGCTTAGGGTCAAACGCCGTGCGGGCCCGACTCTATGGCTACACCTTC
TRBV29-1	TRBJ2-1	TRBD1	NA	CTTVSDRVYSEQFF	TGCACCACAGTCTCGGACAGGGTGTATAGTGAGCAGTTCTTC
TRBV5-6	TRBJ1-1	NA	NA	CASSSPVKGAEAFF	TGTGCCAGCAGCTCCCCGGTGAAGGGGGCTGAAGCTTTCTTT
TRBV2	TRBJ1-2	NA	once	CASSVRSDYGYTF	TGTGCCAGCAGTGTAAGGAGCGACTATGGCTACACCTTC
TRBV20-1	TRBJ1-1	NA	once	CSASPFGPAFF	TGCAGTGCTAGCCCTTTTGGGCCGGCTTTCTTT
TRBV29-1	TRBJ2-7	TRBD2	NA	CSVSAGTSPYEQYF	TGCAGCGTTTCGGCCGGGACTAGCCCCTACGAGCAGTACTTC
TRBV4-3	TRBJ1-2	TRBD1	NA	CASSYTGTGGSYGYTF	TGCGCCAGCAGCTACACCGGGACAGGGGGCTCCTATGGCTACACCTTC
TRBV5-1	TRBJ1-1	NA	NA	CASSLFGATDTEAFF	TGCGCCAGCAGCTTGTTTGGGGCGACGGACACTGAAGCTTTCTTT
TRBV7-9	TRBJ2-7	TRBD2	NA	CASSLGGLQYF	TGTGCCAGCAGCTTGGGAGGGCTCCAGTACTTC
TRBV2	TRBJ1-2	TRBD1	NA	CASSGDRQDYGYTF	TGTGCCAGCAGTGGGGACAGGCAGGACTATGGCTACACCTTC
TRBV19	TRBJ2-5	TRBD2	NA	CASSLFAGGADPETQYF	TGTGCCAGTAGCCTATTCGCGGGGGGAGCTGACCCGGAGACCCAGTACTTC
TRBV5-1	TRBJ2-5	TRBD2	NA	CASSLGAGAGETQYF	TGCGCCAGCAGCTTGGGAGCGGGAGCTGGAGAGACCCAGTACTTC
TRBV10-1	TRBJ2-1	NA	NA	CASSEQSLGNEQFF	TGCGCCAGCAGTGAGCAAAGTCTCGGCAATGAGCAGTTCTTC
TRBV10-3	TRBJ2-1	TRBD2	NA	CAIGRGNEQFF	TGTGCCATCGGGAGGGGAAATGAGCAGTTCTTC
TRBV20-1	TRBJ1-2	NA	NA	CSASTGVGYTF	TGCAGTGCTAGTACGGGGGTGGGGTACACCTTC
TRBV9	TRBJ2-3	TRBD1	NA	CASSDGPGQKVSGTQYF	TGTGCCAGCAGCGACGGACCGGGACAGAAAGTTAGTGGTACGCAGTATTTT
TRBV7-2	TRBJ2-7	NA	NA	CASSLDRSSYEQYF	TGTGCCAGCAGCTTAGACAGGAGCTCCTACGAGCAGTACTTC
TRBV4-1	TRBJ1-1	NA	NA	CASSQELQGLGARAEAFF	TGCGCCAGCAGCCAAGAACTACAGGGACTAGGGGCGCGGGCTGAAGCTTTCTTT
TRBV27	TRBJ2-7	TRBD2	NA	CASSFLAGSYEQYF	TGTGCCAGCAGTTTCCTAGCGGGCTCCTACGAGCAGTACTTC
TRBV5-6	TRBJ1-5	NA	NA	CASSSRDSNQPQHF	TGTGCCAGCAGCTCACGAGATAGCAATCAGCCCCAGCATTTT